One and the same sample provided the 27 T cell receptor beta chains below, sequenced in a study of radiotherapy plus CTLA-4 blockade in lung cancer. The table came from immunoSEQ multiplex PCR; TCRdb's copy has only in-frame clones and leaves some out. This sample has some 78,000 clones, with around 85% found just once. The starting material was peripheral blood, obtained from a patient treated with radiotherapy plus ipilimumab. These receptors all stem from a human donor with non-small cell lung cancer who had a partial response to radiotherapy plus ipilimumab.

This clone has a single count. This chain joins TRBV7-2 and TRBJ1-5; D is perhaps TRBD1 (5 bases). Germline CDR1 and CDR2: SGHTA and FQGNSA. Trimming left V 5 bases short and J 2 bases short, with 16 bases between. This CDR3 is 16 amino acids long. The CDR3, as DNA: TGTGCCAGCAGCCTAACACCCCGGGGGGGCAATCAGCCCCAGCATTTT. Its translation is CASSLTPRGGNQPQHF.

CDR3 loop: CARPFGGSETDTQYF. CDR3 nucleotides: TGTGCCAGACCCTTCGGCGGGAGCGAGACAGATACGCAGTATTTT. The J gene is TRBJ2-3, the V gene TRBV2, with 7 bases fitting TRBD2. With V trimmed by 9 bases and J by 3 bases, 12 bases remained unmatched. The V gene's germline CDR1 is SNHLY and CDR2 FYNNEI. This CDR3 contains 15 residues.

The chain links TRBV18 to TRBJ2-7, with 7 bases identical to TRBD1. The germline V gene encodes CDR1 KGHSH and CDR2 LQKENI. The CDR3 totals 14 residues. With 4 bases clipped from V and 3 bases from J, the junction kept 6 bases outside the gene matches. CDR3 region: CASSLGTVNYEQYV. CDR3 bases: TGTGCCAGCTCACTTGGGACAGTCAACTACGAGCAGTACGTC.

In DNA, the CDR3 is TGTGCCAGCAGCTCCCGGGACAGGGGTCGTGGCACAGATACGCAGTATTTT. It encodes CASSSRDRGRGTDTQYF. This rearrangement joins TRBV7-6 to TRBJ2-3; 10 positions match TRBD1. The germline V gene encodes CDR1 SGHVS and CDR2 FNYEAQ. The length of the CDR3 is 17 residues. With 4 bases clipped from V and 1 base from J, the junction kept 8 bases outside the gene matches.

This sequence joins TRBV4-1 and TRBJ2-7; perhaps TRBD1 as D (6 bases). CDR3 length equals 15 residues. The germline gives CDR1 MGHRA, CDR2 YSYEKL. The ends were cut back, 0 bases at V and 2 bases at J, with 11 bases in the middle. The CDR3 loop is CASSQEGRGTYEQYF. The CDR3 nucleotides are TGCGCCAGCAGCCAAGAAGGCAGGGGAACCTACGAGCAGTACTTC.

The rearrangement joins TRBV6-5 to TRBJ1-4, with a possible D match to TRBD1 (5 bases). The V gene lost 6 bases and the J gene lost 6 bases, with 17 bases spanning the gap. The CDR3 length is 15 residues. Germline V lookup: CDR1 MNHEY, CDR2 SVGAGI. CDR3 residues: CASRGMGGNDEKLFF. The CDR3 DNA reads TGTGCCAGCAGGGGTATGGGGGGAAACGATGAAAAACTGTTTTTT.

The V gene is TRBV15, the J gene TRBJ2-1; TRBD2 is a possible D gene (6 bases). Trimming cost V 2 bases and J 7 bases, with 15 bases left between them. Germline lookup yields CDR1 LNHNV and CDR2 YYDKDF (reference sequence). This CDR3 comprises 15 residues. The CDR3 loop is CATSRKALADNEQFF. Here the CDR3 DNA reads TGTGCCACCAGCAGAAAGGCACTAGCAGATAATGAGCAGTTCTTC.

The genes are TRBV7-2 and TRBJ2-3, with 10 positions matching TRBD2. From germline, CDR1 is SGHTA and CDR2 FQGNSA. This CDR3 contains 13 residues. V lost 2 bases to trimming and J lost 9 bases; unmatched junction nucleotides: 2. CDR3 DNA sequence: TGTGCCAGCAGCTTACTAGCGGGAGTCACGCAGTATTTT. Translating it yields CASSLLAGVTQYF.

The V gene is TRBV5-4, the J gene TRBJ2-3; 9 bases match TRBD2. This CDR3 is built from 15 residues. Germline loops: CDR1 SGHNT, CDR2 YYREEE (reference sequence). Trimming at V came to 5 bases and at J to 4 bases, leaving 8 bases not matched to a gene. CDR3 sequence (DNA): TGTGCCAGCAGGATTAGCGGGAGTGGTTCAGATACGCAGTATTTT. As protein: CASRISGSGSDTQYF.

The chain recombines TRBV29-1 with TRBJ2-7; D not resolved. CDR1 is SQVTM, CDR2 ANQGSEA, per germline. Trimming stripped 6 bases from V and 0 bases from J, with 12 bases between. CDR3 length equals 13 residues. The CDR3 here is CSVMGVRSYEQYF. For the CDR3, the DNA is TGCAGCGTGATGGGCGTTCGCTCCTACGAGCAGTACTTC.

The gene calls are TRBV9 and TRBJ1-2; D not resolved. This CDR3 region has 14 residues. V was shortened by 0 bases and J by 6 bases, with 12 bases between the two germline ends. Per germline, CDR1 SGDLS and CDR2 YYNGEE. CDR3 protein: CASSVDWSEDGYTF. The CDR3, as DNA: TGTGCCAGCAGCGTAGATTGGAGTGAGGATGGCTACACCTTC.

The chain has TRBV5-6 and TRBJ1-6; 7 bases align to TRBD1. Germline-derived CDR1 and CDR2 are SGHDT and YYEEEE. Losses at the gene ends were 4 bases for V and 10 bases for J; bases not matched to a gene: 8. CDR3 length: 14 amino acids. The CDR3 sequence: CASSVTGRRSPLHF. The CDR3 DNA follows: TGTGCCAGCAGCGTGACAGGGAGGCGATCACCCCTCCACTTT.

The CDR3 protein is CASSLSGDGYTF. CDR3 nucleotide sequence: TGTGCCAGCAGCTTAAGCGGGGATGGCTACACCTTC. The chain couples TRBV7-9 to TRBJ1-2; D call uncertain. The CDR3 sequence is 12 residues long. Trimming removed 2 bases at V and 6 bases at J, with 7 bases between. Germline assignment: CDR1 SEHNR and CDR2 FQNEAQ (reference sequence). The full variable domain, its missing parts supplied by reference TRBV7-9 and TRBJ1-2, is DTGVSQNPRHKITKRGQNVTFRCDPISEHNRLYWYRQTLGQGPEFLTYFQNEAQLEKSRLLSDRFSAERPKGSFSTLEIQRTEQGDSAMYLCASSLSGDGYTFGSGTRLTVV.

This chain connects TRBV4-1 to TRBJ1-5; TRBD1 aligns across 9 bases. V lost 1 base to trimming and J lost 4 bases; unmatched junction nucleotides: 11. This CDR3 is 18 amino acids long. Germline V gives CDR1 MGHRA, CDR2 YSYEKL. The CDR3 sequence: CASSQVRRRDRENQPQHF. The CDR3 DNA follows: TGCGCCAGCAGCCAAGTTAGACGCCGGGACAGGGAAAATCAGCCCCAGCATTTT.

J is TRBJ2-7 and V is TRBV6-1; 8 bases fit TRBD1. From germline, CDR1 is MNHNS and CDR2 SASEGT. CDR3 size: 14 residues. V shed 4 bases, J shed 0 bases, and the junction held 2 bases outside the gene matches. The CDR3 sequence: CASSGTGSSYEQYV. For the CDR3, the DNA is TGTGCCAGCAGTGGGACAGGGAGCTCCTACGAGCAGTACGTC.

About this clone: The same CDR3 arises from other DNA sequences in this sample as well. The chain couples TRBV9 to TRBJ2-2; D remains unclear. Germline V gives CDR1 SGDLS, CDR2 YYNGEE. Trimming removed 0 bases from V and 0 bases from J, with 9 bases in between. This CDR3 is 16 amino acids long. In DNA, the CDR3 is TGTGCCAGCAGCGTAGGTCAGCGCCCGAACACCGGGGAGCTGTTTTTT. Its protein product is CASSVGQRPNTGELFF.

V gene TRBV6-5 combines with J gene TRBJ2-7; perhaps TRBD2 as D (6 bases). This CDR3 contains 14 residues. V was clipped by 7 bases and J by 2 bases, with 15 bases between them. CDR1 and CDR2 from the germline V gene are MNHEY and SVGAGI. The CDR3 protein is CASTSGTHTYEQYF. The DNA of the CDR3 is TGTGCCAGCACCTCCGGGACTCATACCTACGAGCAGTACTTC.

This rearrangement joins TRBV19 to TRBJ1-2, with 9 positions matching TRBD1. This CDR3 region has 14 residues. Germline CDR1 and CDR2: LNHDA and SQIVND (reference sequence). V shed 6 bases and J 2 bases; nucleotides not matched to a gene: 4. The CDR3 DNA is TGTGCCAGTAGCCCACAGGGGGCGAACTATGGCTACACCTTC. It encodes CASSPQGANYGYTF.

The chain couples TRBV7-2 to TRBJ1-2; 7 bases line up with TRBD1. Germline CDR1 reads SGHTA; CDR2 reads FQGNSA. This CDR3 has 14 residues. V lost 1 base and J lost 7; bases outside the gene matches: 6. The CDR3 DNA sequence: TGTGCCAGCAGCTTAGAGCAGGGGGTAGGTGGCTACACCTTC. Protein sequence: CASSLEQGVGGYTF.

The chain links TRBV6-6 to TRBJ1-1, with unresolved D. The germline V gene encodes CDR1 MNHNY and CDR2 SVGAGI (reference sequence). This CDR3 is built from 12 residues. The CDR3 bases are TGTGCAGGCGGGGAACTTTACACTGAAGCTTTCTTT. It translates to CAGGELYTEAFF.

The chain joins TRBV29-1 to TRBJ1-2; 7 bases line up with TRBD1. This CDR3 comprises 12 residues. Losses at the gene ends were 6 bases for V and 5 bases for J; bases not matched to a gene: 6. Germline CDR1 reads SQVTM; CDR2 reads ANQGSEA. In nucleotides, the CDR3 is TGCAGCGTGGGGGACAGCTTGTATGGCTACACCTTC. As protein: CSVGDSLYGYTF.

In nucleotides, the CDR3 is TGTGCCAGCAGCTTAATTTCAGGGGGCTCTGGGGCCAACGTCCTGACTTTC. Translating gives CASSLISGGSGANVLTF. The V and J genes are TRBV11-2 and TRBJ2-6, with 7 positions matching TRBD1. V was pared by 2 bases and J by 0 bases, with 4 bases of the junction left unmatched. This CDR3 is built from 17 residues. Germline V gene sequence: CDR1 SGHAT, CDR2 FQNNGV.

This clone has a handful of counts. The V gene is TRBV28, the J gene TRBJ1-1; no clear D. Germline V gene data show CDR1 as MDHEN and CDR2 as SYDVKM. The CDR3 is 14 amino acids. The V and J ends lost 2 bases and 0 bases respectively, with 7 bases between them. The CDR3 loop reads CASSLQLMNTEAFF. In DNA form, the CDR3 reads TGTGCCAGCAGTTTACAGTTAATGAACACTGAAGCTTTCTTT.

The chain carries TRBV2 and TRBJ1-1, with a tentative D call TRBD1 (5 bases). The CDR3 runs 12 residues. Germline V gene data show CDR1 as SNHLY and CDR2 as FYNNEI. V gave up 5 bases and J gave up 7 bases, with 11 bases separating them. CDR3 in DNA: TGTGCCAGCAGTACAGGTTTCGGTGAAGCTTTCTTT. It translates to CASSTGFGEAFF.

The chain has TRBV6-6 and TRBJ2-3, with 7 bases identical to TRBD1. Germline V gene sequence: CDR1 MNHNY, CDR2 SVGAGI (reference sequence). J lost 2 bases, V lost 2 bases, and 4 bases had no gene match. This CDR3 has 15 residues. The CDR3 reads CASSYRDRFTDTQYF. CDR3 bases: TGTGCCAGCAGTTACAGGGACAGATTCACAGATACGCAGTATTTT.

The CDR3 is CASSQVGLGYTF. The CDR3 DNA sequence: TGTGCCAGCAGCCAAGTCGGGTTAGGCTACACCTTC. The gene calls are TRBV14 and TRBJ1-2; D is ambiguous. Trimming left V 1 base short and J 8 bases short, with 8 bases between. This CDR3 has 12 amino acids. Germline-derived CDR1 and CDR2 are SGHDN and FVKESK.

The rearrangement joins TRBV28 to TRBJ1-5; 8 bases match TRBD1. CDR1 is MDHEN, CDR2 SYDVKM, per germline. Trimming removed 5 bases from V and 4 bases from J; junction bases left unmatched: 4. The CDR3 extends over 14 amino acids. The DNA of the CDR3 is TGTGCCAGCAGTACAGGGGGAGCGAATCAGCCCCAGCATTTT. Protein product: CASSTGGANQPQHF.